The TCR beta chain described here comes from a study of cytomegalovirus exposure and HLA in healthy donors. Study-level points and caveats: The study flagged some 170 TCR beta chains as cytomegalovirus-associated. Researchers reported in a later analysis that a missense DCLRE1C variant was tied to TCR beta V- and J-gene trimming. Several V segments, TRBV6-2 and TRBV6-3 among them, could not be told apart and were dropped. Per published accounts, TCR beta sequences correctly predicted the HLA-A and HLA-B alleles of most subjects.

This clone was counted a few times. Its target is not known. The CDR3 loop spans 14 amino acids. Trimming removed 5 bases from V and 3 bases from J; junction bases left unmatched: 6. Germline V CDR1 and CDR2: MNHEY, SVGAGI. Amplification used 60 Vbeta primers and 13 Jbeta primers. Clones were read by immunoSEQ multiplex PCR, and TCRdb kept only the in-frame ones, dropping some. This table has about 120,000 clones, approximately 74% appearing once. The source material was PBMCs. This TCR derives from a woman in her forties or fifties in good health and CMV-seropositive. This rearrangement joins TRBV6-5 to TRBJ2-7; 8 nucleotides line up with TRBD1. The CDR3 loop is CASSNQGAYYEQYF. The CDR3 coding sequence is TGTGCCAGCAGTAACCAGGGGGCATACTACGAGCAGTACTTC.